The 14 T cell receptor beta chains given below trace back to one sample, sequenced in a study of cytomegalovirus exposure and HLA in healthy donors. The PCR made use of 60 Vbeta and 13 Jbeta primers. Assay used: immunoSEQ multiplex PCR; TCRdb lists only in-frame clones, some missing. This sample has under 150,000 clones, with around 78% found just once. The sample consisted of PBMCs. These receptors were taken from a woman in her forties or fifties in good health and CMV-seronegative.

The V and J genes are TRBV19 and TRBJ1-1, with TRBD1 as a possible D gene (5 bases). Germline CDR1 LNHDA, CDR2 SQIVND (reference sequence). V gave up 6 bases and J gave up 1 base, with 12 bases separating them. The CDR3 is 14 residues long. The CDR3 spells CASRGVGGNTEAFF. The CDR3 nucleotides are TGTGCCAGTAGGGGGGTCGGGGGGAACACTGAAGCTTTCTTT.

This chain links TRBV4-3 with TRBJ2-4; D remains ambiguous. The CDR3 length is 13 residues. V was clipped by 0 bases and J by 15 bases, with 15 bases between them. Germline CDR1 LGHNA, CDR2 YSLEER. CDR3 in amino acids: CASSQDFTETPYF. The CDR3 DNA sequence: TGCGCCAGCAGCCAAGACTTTACAGAAACTCCGTACTTC.

CDR3 in amino acids: CASSPGTSGRSSYNEQFF. CDR3 in DNA: TGTGCCAGCAGTCCCGGGACTAGCGGGAGGAGCTCCTACAATGAGCAGTTCTTC. This chain connects TRBV9 to TRBJ2-1; 15 bases agree with TRBD2. The CDR3 runs 18 residues. Looked up from germline, CDR1 is SGDLS and CDR2 is YYNGEE. The ends lost 5 bases at V and 0 bases at J; junction bases unmatched: 6. Based on the CDR3 plus reference TRBV9 and TRBJ2-1, the full variable domain is DSGVTQTPKHLITATGQRVTLRCSPRSGDLSVYWYQQSLDQGLQFLIQYYNGEERAKGNILERFSAQQFPDLHSELNLSSLELGDSALYFCASSPGTSGRSSYNEQFFGPGTRLTVL.

The chain recombines TRBV4-1 with TRBJ2-5; D is perhaps TRBD1 (6 bases). Germline values: CDR1 MGHRA, CDR2 YSYEKL. V lost 4 bases to trimming and J lost 0 bases, with 18 bases between them. The CDR3 consists of 17 residues. CDR3 sequence reads: CASSRRKDSGYQETQYF. The CDR3 DNA reads TGCGCCAGCAGCCGCCGGAAGGACAGTGGGTACCAAGAGACCCAGTACTTC.

This clone occurred a few times. The chain has TRBV5-5 and TRBJ2-2; a possible D gene is TRBD2 (6 bases). Trimming took 3 bases from V and 16 from J, leaving 19 bases between them. This CDR3 region has 13 residues. Germline assignment: CDR1 SGHKS and CDR2 YYEKEE (reference sequence). The CDR3: CASSSAGVGGPFF. The CDR3 DNA is TGTGCCAGCAGCTCGGCGGGCGTCGGGGGACCGTTTTTT.

The rearrangement uses TRBV28 and TRBJ2-3; D is perhaps TRBD1 (6 bases). This CDR3 spans 14 amino acids. V was trimmed by 4 bases and J by 1 base, leaving 9 bases between them. Germline CDR1 reads MDHEN; CDR2 reads SYDVKM. In DNA, the CDR3 is TGTGCCAGCAGTTCGGACAGTGGCACAGATACGCAGTATTTT. It translates to CASSSDSGTDTQYF.

V usage is TRBV5-1 and J usage is TRBJ2-1; 14 nucleotides line up with TRBD2. V was clipped by 0 bases and J by 0 bases; unmatched bases: 5. Germline lookup yields CDR1 SGHRS and CDR2 YFSETQ. This CDR3 is built from 19 residues. CDR3 in DNA: TGCGCCAGCAGCTTGGTCGGGACTAGCGGGAGAAGCTCCTACAATGAGCAGTTCTTC. Protein product: CASSLVGTSGRSSYNEQFF.

This clone has more than one count but fewer than ten. J is TRBJ1-1 and V is TRBV7-9, with TRBD1 as a possible D gene (5 bases). Per the germline V gene, CDR1 is SEHNR and CDR2 is FQNEAQ (reference sequence). Trimming pared 1 base from V and 2 bases from J, leaving 17 bases between. The CDR3 has 17 residues. In nucleotides, the CDR3 is TGTGCCAGCAGCTTAGTCGCGGTGGGCAGGGTTAACACTGAAGCTTTCTTT. Amino acids: CASSLVAVGRVNTEAFF.

The chain is built from TRBV6-5 and TRBJ1-1, with 9 bases matching TRBD1. The CDR3 loop spans 14 amino acids. The ends lost 6 bases at V and 1 base at J; junction bases unmatched: 3. Germline-derived CDR1 and CDR2 are MNHEY and SVGAGI. For the CDR3, the DNA is TGTGCCAGCAGAGCACAGGGGGCGAACACTGAAGCTTTCTTT. It yields the protein CASRAQGANTEAFF.

This sequence joins TRBV30 and TRBJ1-3, with a tentative D call TRBD1 (5 bases). The CDR3 covers 12 residues. V gave up 3 bases and J gave up 8 bases, with 11 bases separating them. Germline V lookup: CDR1 GTSNPN, CDR2 SVGIG (reference sequence). CDR3 region: CAWRQASDTIYF. The CDR3 DNA is TGTGCCTGGAGACAGGCTTCGGACACCATATATTTT.

The rearrangement joins TRBV7-9 to TRBJ2-1, with 12 nucleotides matching TRBD2. This CDR3 is 18 amino acids long. Germline V CDR1 and CDR2: SEHNR, FQNEAQ (reference sequence). Trimming cost V 5 bases and J 0 bases; bases outside gene matches: 8. The CDR3 here is CASSPGLAGVSSYNEQFF. The CDR3 DNA reads as TGTGCCAGCAGCCCGGGACTAGCGGGCGTCAGCTCCTACAATGAGCAGTTCTTC.

The chain links TRBV19 to TRBJ1-2, with TRBD1 identical over 10 bases. Germline trimming cut 5 bases from V and 7 bases from J; bases unmatched to any gene: 13. CDR3 length: 16 amino acids. Germline CDR1 LNHDA, CDR2 SQIVND (reference sequence). The CDR3 spells CASSATGQGYRSGYTF. The CDR3 DNA is TGTGCCAGTAGTGCCACGGGACAGGGGTATAGGAGTGGCTACACCTTC.

The chain recombines TRBV7-9 with TRBJ2-7; D might be TRBD1 (6 bases). CDR3 size: 14 residues. In germline, CDR1 is SEHNR, CDR2 FQNEAQ (reference sequence). Trimming cost V 5 bases and J 0 bases, with 11 bases left between them. In DNA form, the CDR3 reads TGTGCCAGCAGCCACTGGGACACCTCCTACGAGCAGTACTTC. Encoded protein: CASSHWDTSYEQYF.

V gene TRBV6-5 combines with J gene TRBJ2-1, with a weak D call TRBD2 (5 bases). There are 13 residues in the CDR3. Trimming took 2 bases from V and 6 from J, leaving 8 bases between them. CDR1 MNHEY and CDR2 SVGAGI come from the germline V gene. Here the CDR3 DNA reads TGTGCCAGCAGTTACCGGACTGGCAATGAGCAGTTCTTC. Its protein product is CASSYRTGNEQFF.